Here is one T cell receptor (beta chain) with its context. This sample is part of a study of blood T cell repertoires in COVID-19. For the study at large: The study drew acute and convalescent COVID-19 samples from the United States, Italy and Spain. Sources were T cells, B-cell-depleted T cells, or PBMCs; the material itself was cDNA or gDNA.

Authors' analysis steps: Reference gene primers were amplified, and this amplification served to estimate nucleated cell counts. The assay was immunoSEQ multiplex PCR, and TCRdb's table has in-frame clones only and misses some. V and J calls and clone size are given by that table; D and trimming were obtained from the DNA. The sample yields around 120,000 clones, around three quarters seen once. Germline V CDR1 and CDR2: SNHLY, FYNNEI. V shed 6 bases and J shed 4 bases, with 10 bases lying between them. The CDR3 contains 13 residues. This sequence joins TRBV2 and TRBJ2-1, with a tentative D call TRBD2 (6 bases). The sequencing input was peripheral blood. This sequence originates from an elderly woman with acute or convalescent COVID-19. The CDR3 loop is CASSEGGYNEQFF. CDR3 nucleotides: TGTGCCAGCAGCGAGGGAGGTTACAATGAGCAGTTCTTC.